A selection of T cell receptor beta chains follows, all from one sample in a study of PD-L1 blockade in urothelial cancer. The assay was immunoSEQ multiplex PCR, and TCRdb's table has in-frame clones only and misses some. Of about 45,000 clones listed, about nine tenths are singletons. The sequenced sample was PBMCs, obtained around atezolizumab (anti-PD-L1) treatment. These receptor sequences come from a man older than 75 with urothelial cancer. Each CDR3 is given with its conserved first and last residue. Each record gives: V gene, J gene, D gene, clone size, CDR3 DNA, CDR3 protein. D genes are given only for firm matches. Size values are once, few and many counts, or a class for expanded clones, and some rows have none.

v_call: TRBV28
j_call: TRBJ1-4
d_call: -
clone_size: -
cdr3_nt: TGTGCCAGCCTTGCCAGGGCTGTTGGGAATGAAAAACTGTTTTTT
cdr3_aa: CASLARAVGNEKLFF

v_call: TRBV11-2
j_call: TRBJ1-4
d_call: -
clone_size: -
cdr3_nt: TGTGCCAGCACCCCCAGGGCTAATGAAAAACTGTTTTTT
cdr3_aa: CASTPRANEKLFF

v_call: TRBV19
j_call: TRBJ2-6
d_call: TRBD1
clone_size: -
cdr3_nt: TGTGCCAGTAGTCCCCGGGACAGGGCCGGGGCCAACGTCCTGACTTTC
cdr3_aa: CASSPRDRAGANVLTF

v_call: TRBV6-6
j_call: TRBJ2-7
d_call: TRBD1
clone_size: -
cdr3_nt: TGTGCCAGCAGTTATCAGGGGGCTCGGGAGCAGTACTTC
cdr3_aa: CASSYQGAREQYF

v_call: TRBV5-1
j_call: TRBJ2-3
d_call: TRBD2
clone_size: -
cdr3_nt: TGCGCCAGCAGCTTGTACTCTAGCGGGAGAACGGGCGATACGCAGTATTTT
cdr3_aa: CASSLYSSGRTGDTQYF

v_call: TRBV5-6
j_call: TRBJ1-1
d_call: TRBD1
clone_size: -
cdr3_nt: TGTGCCAGCAGCGCTCAGGGGGTAGTCACTGAAGCTTTCTTT
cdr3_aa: CASSAQGVVTEAFF

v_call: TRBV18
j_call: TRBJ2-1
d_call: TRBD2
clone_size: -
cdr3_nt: TGTGCCAGCTCACCACCGGGGACTAGTGGCGAGCAGTTCTTC
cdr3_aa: CASSPPGTSGEQFF

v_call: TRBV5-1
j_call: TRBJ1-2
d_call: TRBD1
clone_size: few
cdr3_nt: TGCGCCAGCAGCGAACAGGGGGTTAATGGCTACACCTTC
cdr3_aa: CASSEQGVNGYTF

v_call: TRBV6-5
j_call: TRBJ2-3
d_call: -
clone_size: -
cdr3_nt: TGTGCCAGCAGTCTCCTGGACAGTCATACGCAGTATTTT
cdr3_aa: CASSLLDSHTQYF

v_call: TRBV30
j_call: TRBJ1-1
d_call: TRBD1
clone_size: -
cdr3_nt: TGTGCCTGGAGTTTGGGACAGGGTGAAGCTTTCTTT
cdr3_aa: CAWSLGQGEAFF

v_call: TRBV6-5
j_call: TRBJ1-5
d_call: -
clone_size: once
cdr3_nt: TGTGCCAGCAGACCTACAGGGCCTAGCAATCAGCCCCAGCATTTT
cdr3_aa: CASRPTGPSNQPQHF

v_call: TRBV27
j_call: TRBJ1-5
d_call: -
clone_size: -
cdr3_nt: TGTGCCAGCGCACCCCCAGGGGATCAGCCCCAGCATTTT
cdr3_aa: CASAPPGDQPQHF

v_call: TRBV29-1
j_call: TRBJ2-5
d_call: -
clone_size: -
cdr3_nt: TGCAGCGTGTCGGGACTCGGGGAGACCCAGTACTTC
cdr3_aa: CSVSGLGETQYF

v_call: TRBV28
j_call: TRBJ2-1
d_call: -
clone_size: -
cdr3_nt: TGTGCCAGCAGTTTAGGGCAGTCAAATGAGCAGTTCTTC
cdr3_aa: CASSLGQSNEQFF

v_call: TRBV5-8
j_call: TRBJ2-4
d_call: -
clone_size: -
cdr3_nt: TGTGCCAGCAGCTCCCGGGACAATATAGCCAAAAACATTCAGTACTTC
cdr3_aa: CASSSRDNIAKNIQYF

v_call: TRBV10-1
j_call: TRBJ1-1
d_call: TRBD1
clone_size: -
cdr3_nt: TGCGCCAGCAGTGAAGCGAGGGGGCTTGAGTACACTGAAGCTTTCTTT
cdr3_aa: CASSEARGLEYTEAFF

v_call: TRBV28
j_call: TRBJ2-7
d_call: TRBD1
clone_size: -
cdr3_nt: TGTGCCAGCAGTTTAGGAGGACAGGGGCCCGGAGAGCAGTACTTC
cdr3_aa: CASSLGGQGPGEQYF